This TCR beta chain was recorded in a study of T cells in Graves' hyperthyroidism and ophthalmopathy (dated by TCRdb to between 2018 and 2021). With regard to the full study: Peripheral blood was collected at initial diagnosis, before any treatment. To identify distinguishing TCR V-J signatures, a discovery cohort of 90 to 100 patients was used, comprising approximately 40 with Graves' ophthalmopathy and roughly 60 with stable Graves' hyperthyroidism. Prospective prediction of ophthalmopathy was tested in an independent validation cohort consisting of about 20 hyperthyroidism patients and approximately 16 patients who later progressed to ophthalmopathy. The 95 to 100 discovery patients were randomly split 7:3 into training and test sets. In six Graves' hyperthyroidism patients, the study also compared T-cell repertoires from thyroid tissue with T-cell repertoires from blood. Once sampling was done, hyperthyroidism patients were given methimazole at a starting dose of 30 mg daily, whereas ophthalmopathy patients were given high-dose intravenous methylprednisolone. TCR Vbeta CDR3 sequencing of 120 to 150 peripheral blood samples (roughly 41 ophthalmopathy, 75 hyperthyroidism and some 17 progressor patients) is reported in the paper.

Summary of the overall study and its limitations: No statistical method was used to set the sample size in advance, and investigators knew the group allocation. A 13 V-J signature model separated ophthalmopathy from stable hyperthyroidism, with 87.88% sensitivity and roughly 81% specificity in cross-validation and 80%/75% in testing. Blood samples also contained most of the expanded thyroid clonotypes (frequency above 0.001), which suggests that blood repertoires may reflect thyroid immune responses. In validation, the model predicted progression to ophthalmopathy a median of roughly 6.2 months before onset, with roughly 70% sensitivity and roughly 72% specificity.

At the junction V is shortened by 0 bases and J by 7 bases, with 19 bases in between. As encoded in the germline V gene, CDR1 is LGHNA while CDR2 is YNFKEQ. Taken from cysteine to phenylalanine, the CDR3 has 17 residues. The entry retains the CDR3 DNA only, 51 bases that are in frame from base 1. The TCR beta CDR3 regions were amplified from RNA transcripts. The TCR CDR3 was subjected to a first round of RT-PCR using the HTBI primer set and the Qiagen OneStep RT-PCR kit. Libraries were constructed in a second round of multiplex PCR, after which size selection and purification were carried out. The libraries were sequenced on an Illumina HiSeq2000 using paired-end 100 bp reads. The published analysis was carried out like this. SOAPnuke was used to process the raw data, removing reads that contained adapters or uncalled bases, had a mean Phred below 15, or lacked an exact match to the constant primer or identifier. High-quality paired reads were merged using COPE v1.2.5, and each unique nucleotide sequence was defined as a clonotype. MiTCR v1.1 was used to align the clonotypes against IMGT TRBV, TRBD and TRBJ reference segments. Only V-J combinations with frequency above 0.0001, covering approximately 99% of repertoires, were analysed. The TCS score was defined as F50 (clonal expansion) divided by E x V (chaos), with BLOSUM62-based TCRdist calculated between CDR3 peptides within each V-J. Welch's t-statistics and random forest reduced around 520 V-J features to some 14, which were used in a naive Bayes classifier (R e1071). TCRdb cleaned the public reads at Q25 with fastp, built clones with MiXCR and kept in-frame beta chains. Records with the same CDR3 protein are collapsed into one entry carrying the most frequent genes and DNA. What appears here as the V and J calls and clone size reflects TCRdb's work, not the paper's. Present in this sample are around 290,000 distinct CDR3 sequences, about 15% of which were seen just once. Of the sample, around 58% falls within the top ten clones.

Ophthalmopathy patients had moderately to severely active disease, with a Clinical Activity Score of 3 or more, a NOSPECS grade of 4 or more, and a disease duration of less than 3 months. Exclusion was applied to patients with uncontrolled infections, other autoimmune diseases, pregnancy or lactation. Clinical symptoms, serum thyroxine and TRAb, thyroid ultrasound, and orbital computed tomography formed the basis for the diagnoses. PBMCs were separated from about 10 ml of fresh peripheral blood using Ficoll-Paque density gradient centrifugation. Trizol reagent was used to extract total RNA, and RNA quality was then checked on an Agilent 2100 Bioanalyzer. Many counts were recorded for this clonotype. Its binding antigen is unknown. Base qualities were left out, and no much larger clone turns up one base away.

The sequencing input was blood. This sequence uses TRBV4-2 and TRBJ1-5, with no confident D gene call. This TCR was sampled from a woman between 55 and 75 years old with Graves' ophthalmopathy. The CDR3 is CASSQEMGARDGQPQHF. In nucleotides, the sequence is TGTGCCAGCAGCCAAGAGATGGGTGCGAGGGATGGACAGCCCCAGCATTTT.